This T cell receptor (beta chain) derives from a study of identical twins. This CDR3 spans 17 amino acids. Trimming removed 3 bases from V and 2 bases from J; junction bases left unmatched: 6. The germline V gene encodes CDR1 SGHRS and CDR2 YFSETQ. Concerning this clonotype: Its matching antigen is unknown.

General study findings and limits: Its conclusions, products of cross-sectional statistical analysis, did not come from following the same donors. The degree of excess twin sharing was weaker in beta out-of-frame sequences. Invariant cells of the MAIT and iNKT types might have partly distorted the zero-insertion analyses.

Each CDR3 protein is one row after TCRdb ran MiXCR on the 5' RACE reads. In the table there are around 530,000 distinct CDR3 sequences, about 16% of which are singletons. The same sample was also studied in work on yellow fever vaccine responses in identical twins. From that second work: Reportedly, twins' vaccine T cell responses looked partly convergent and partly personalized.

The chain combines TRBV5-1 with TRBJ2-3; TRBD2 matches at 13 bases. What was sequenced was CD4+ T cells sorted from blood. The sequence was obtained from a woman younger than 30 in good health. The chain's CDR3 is CASSSTGTSGITDTQYF. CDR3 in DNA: TGCGCCAGCAGCTCAACCGGGACTAGCGGGATCACAGATACGCAGTATTTT.